This is a list of T cell receptor beta chains from one sample in a study of blood T cell repertoires in COVID-19. Profiling relied on immunoSEQ multiplex PCR, and the TCRdb table lists in-frame clones only, not all of them. There are under 250,000 clones in the sample; 85% occur only once, and about 6.3% lies in the top ten. The sample taken for sequencing was peripheral blood. The receptors originated from a woman aged 60-75 years with active or convalescent COVID-19. Both conserved end residues are part of each CDR3. A D gene is named only where the DNA matches it firmly. Size values are once, few and many counts, or a class for expanded clones, and some rows have none.

TRBV5-5,TRBD2,.,TRBJ2-7,TGTGCCAGCAGCCGACTAGCGGGAGGGTACGAGCAGTACTTC,CASSRLAGGYEQYF
TRBV29-1,TRBD1,once,TRBJ1-2,TGCAGCGCCCCGAATCAAGGCCGACAGGGAAACTATGGCTACACCTTC,CSAPNQGRQGNYGYTF
TRBV4-2,.,.,TRBJ1-6,TGTGCCAGCAGCCAAGAGATTCAGGGAGGGGATTCACCCCTCCACTTT,CASSQEIQGGDSPLHF
TRBV6-6,.,few,TRBJ1-3,TGTGCCAGCCGCGTGGGAGAAGGCTCTGGAAACACCATATATTTT,CASRVGEGSGNTIYF
TRBV9,.,.,TRBJ2-2,TGTGCCAGCAGCGTAGAACCGGGTGTGTCCCCCGGGGAGCTGTTTTTT,CASSVEPGVSPGELFF
TRBV2,TRBD2,.,TRBJ2-5,TGTGCCAGCAGTGAGGGTCTAGCGGGGGAGACCCAGTACTTC,CASSEGLAGETQYF
TRBV18,.,.,TRBJ2-5,TGTGCCAGCTCACCACCGAGTGACAGTTGGGAGACCCAGTACTTC,CASSPPSDSWETQYF
TRBV11-3,.,.,TRBJ2-2,TGTGCCAGCAGCTTAGGGACCGGGACACCCGGGGAGCTGTTTTTT,CASSLGTGTPGELFF
TRBV6-1,TRBD2,.,TRBJ2-2,TGTGCCAGCAGTGAAACTAGCGGAGGGAACACCGGGGAGCTGTTTTTT,CASSETSGGNTGELFF
TRBV5-5,.,.,TRBJ2-7,TGTGCCAGCAGCTTGGTTGGCACAGCCTACGAGCAGTACTTC,CASSLVGTAYEQYF
TRBV6-5,.,once,TRBJ2-2,TGTGCCAGCAGAATAGAGGGGGATACCGGGGAGCTGTTTTTT,CASRIEGDTGELFF
TRBV27,TRBD2,.,TRBJ2-7,TGTGCCAGCAGTTTAACACTTCTAGGGAGGGTTCGGAACGAGCAGTACTTC,CASSLTLLGRVRNEQYF
TRBV27,TRBD1,.,TRBJ2-3,TGTGCCAGCCGATCCCGACAGGGGGTACGGGATACGCAGTATTTT,CASRSRQGVRDTQYF
TRBV11-3,.,.,TRBJ1-3,TGTGCCAGCAGCTACAGGGAATCTGGAAACACCATATATTTT,CASSYRESGNTIYF
TRBV2,TRBD2,.,TRBJ2-1,TGTGCCAGCTTCGAAGCGGGAGGAGGACACAATGAGCAGTTCTTC,CASFEAGGGHNEQFF
TRBV7-2,TRBD2,.,TRBJ2-1,TGTGCCAGCAGCCTCCCCAGCGGGAGGCGCAACAATGAGCAGTTCTTC,CASSLPSGRRNNEQFF
TRBV11-2,.,.,TRBJ1-3,TGTGCCAGCAGCCCCATTGGAAACACCATATATTTT,CASSPIGNTIYF
TRBV19,.,.,TRBJ2-7,TGTGCCAGTAGTATAGATTCGGGGTCACCAGTATCCGAGCAGTACTTC,CASSIDSGSPVSEQYF
TRBV9,.,.,TRBJ1-1,TGTGCCAGCAATAATGGAGTAATGAACACTGAAGCTTTCTTT,CASNNGVMNTEAFF
TRBV11-2,.,.,TRBJ2-5,TGTGCCAGCAGCCCTCGGGAGACCCAGTACTTC,CASSPRETQYF
TRBV13,.,.,TRBJ2-3,TGTGCCAGCAGCAGCTCGGCAGATACGCAGTATTTT,CASSSSADTQYF
TRBV6-2/TRBV6-3,.,.,TRBJ2-1,TGTGCCAGCACCCCTGACAGGTTGAATGAGCAGTTCTTC,CASTPDRLNEQFF
TRBV3-1/TRBV3-2,.,.,TRBJ1-5,TGTGCCAGCAGCCAAGACAGGAATCAGCCCCAGCATTTT,CASSQDRNQPQHF
TRBV15,.,.,TRBJ1-1,TGTGCCACCAGCAGAGAACAGGGAGTAGGCACTGAAGCTTTCTTT,CATSREQGVGTEAFF
TRBV6-5,TRBD1,.,TRBJ1-1,TGTGCCAGCAGGGACAGGGGGCTGACTGAAGCTTTCTTT,CASRDRGLTEAFF
TRBV7-9,.,.,TRBJ1-2,TGTGCCAGCAGCTTGGGCGGGACGGCCAATAACTATGGCTACACCTTC,CASSLGGTANNYGYTF
TRBV19,.,.,TRBJ1-1,TGTGCCAGTAGATCGACAGGACAGAACACTGAAGCTTTCTTT,CASRSTGQNTEAFF
TRBV7-9,.,once,TRBJ2-2,TGTGCCAGCAGGACTTACGCGAACACCGGGGAGCTGTTTTTT,CASRTYANTGELFF
TRBV6-5,TRBD1,.,TRBJ1-5,TGTGCCAGCCTGGACAGGGAAGGCAATCAGCCCCAGCATTTT,CASLDREGNQPQHF
TRBV19,.,.,TRBJ1-5,TGTGCCAGTAGTTCACAGGGAACCAATCAGCCCCAGCATTTT,CASSSQGTNQPQHF
TRBV5-4,TRBD2,.,TRBJ2-1,TGTGCCAGCAGCGTTGGTAGTAGCGGGAGTGTCGCCTACAATGAGCAGTTCTTC,CASSVGSSGSVAYNEQFF
TRBV5-4,TRBD2,.,TRBJ2-7,TGTGCCAGCAGCAGAGGACTAGCGGGAGGAGGCGAGCAGTACTTC,CASSRGLAGGGEQYF
TRBV6-5,.,.,TRBJ2-5,TGTGCCAGCGGGGACACCTTTGGTGAGACCCAGTACTTC,CASGDTFGETQYF
TRBV7-2,.,.,TRBJ1-2,TGTGCCAGCAGCTCGCAACGAGACAATAATTTGTATGGCTACACCTTC,CASSSQRDNNLYGYTF
TRBV28,.,.,TRBJ1-2,TGTGCCAGTTATCGGGGGGGCGGCTACACCTTC,CASYRGGGYTF
TRBV5-5,TRBD1,.,TRBJ2-2,TGTGCCAGCAGCATACGGGACAGGGGGCGTACCGGGGAGCTGTTTTTT,CASSIRDRGRTGELFF
TRBV15,TRBD1,once,TRBJ1-4,TGTGCCACCAACCGGGACAGGTCGGATGAAAAACTGTTTTTT,CATNRDRSDEKLFF
TRBV7-2,TRBD2,once,TRBJ2-1,TGTGCCAGCAGCGCCACGGGCGGGAGCAATGAGCAGTTCTTC,CASSATGGSNEQFF
TRBV5-6,.,.,TRBJ1-1,TGTGCCAGCAGCTTGTACTTCCGGGCCCAAATAGGGGCTGAAGCTTTCTTT,CASSLYFRAQIGAEAFF
TRBV9,TRBD2,.,TRBJ2-1,TGTGCCAGCAGCCGCGCATCCGGGACTAGCGGGGAAGACAATGAGCAGTTCTTC,CASSRASGTSGEDNEQFF
TRBV10-3,TRBD1,.,TRBJ1-2,TGTGCCATCAGTGAACCGGGACAGGGGGCCGGGGGCTACACCTTC,CAISEPGQGAGGYTF
TRBV19,.,.,TRBJ1-5,TGTGCCAGTAGTATAGGGCGGGGGGCTAGCAATCAGCCCCAGCATTTT,CASSIGRGASNQPQHF